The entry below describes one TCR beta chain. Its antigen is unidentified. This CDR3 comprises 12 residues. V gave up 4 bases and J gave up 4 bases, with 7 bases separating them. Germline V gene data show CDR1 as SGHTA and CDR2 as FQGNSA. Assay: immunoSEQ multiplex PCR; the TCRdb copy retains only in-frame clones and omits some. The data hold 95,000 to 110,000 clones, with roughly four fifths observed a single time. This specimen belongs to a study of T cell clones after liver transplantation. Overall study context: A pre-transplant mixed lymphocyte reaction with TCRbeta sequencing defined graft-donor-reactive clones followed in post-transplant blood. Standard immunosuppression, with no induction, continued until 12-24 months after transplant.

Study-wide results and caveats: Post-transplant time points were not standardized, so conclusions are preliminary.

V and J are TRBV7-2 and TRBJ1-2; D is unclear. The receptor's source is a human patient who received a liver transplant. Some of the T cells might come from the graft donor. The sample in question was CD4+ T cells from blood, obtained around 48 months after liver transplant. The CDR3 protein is CASSSGIYGYTF. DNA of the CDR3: TGTGCCAGCAGCTCTGGAATCTATGGCTACACCTTC.